Listed here are 3 T cell receptor beta chains from one sample, sequenced in a study of CD8+ T cells in alopecia areata. cDNA reverse transcribed from extracted RNA served as the sequencing template. The table came from immunoSEQ multiplex PCR; TCRdb's copy has only in-frame clones and leaves some out. The sample holds 140,000 to 150,000 clones, about 89% seen once. The sequencing here drew on CD8+ T cells sorted from blood, taken at week 0. These receptors were collected from a human donor with alopecia areata.

The chain has TRBV4-1 and TRBJ2-1, with 9 positions matching TRBD1. The V segment lost 0 bases and the J segment 6 bases; nucleotides outside the gene matches: 6. This CDR3 is built from 16 residues. In germline, CDR1 is MGHRA, CDR2 YSYEKL. The DNA of the CDR3 is TGCGCCAGCAGCCAAGAGCAAGGACAGGGGACCAATGAGCAGTTCTTC. The encoded protein is CASSQEQGQGTNEQFF.

The rearrangement uses TRBV6-5 and TRBJ2-3, with a tentative D call TRBD2 (6 bases). This CDR3 has 15 amino acids. Germline V gene lookup returns CDR1 MNHEY and CDR2 SVGAGI. The V gene lost 7 bases and the J gene lost 0 bases, with 14 bases spanning the gap. The CDR3 coding sequence is TGTGCCAGCACCTTCCGCGGGACTAGCACAGATACGCAGTATTTT. Encoded protein: CASTFRGTSTDTQYF.

The V gene is TRBV5-4, the J gene TRBJ2-3; 7 nucleotides align to TRBD2. Germline lookup yields CDR1 SGHNT and CDR2 YYREEE (reference sequence). The CDR3 sequence is 14 residues long. Losses at the gene ends were 4 bases for V and 4 bases for J; bases not matched to a gene: 6. The CDR3 loop reads CASSPSGVPDTQYF. The CDR3 coding sequence is TGTGCCAGCAGCCCAAGCGGGGTCCCAGATACGCAGTATTTT.